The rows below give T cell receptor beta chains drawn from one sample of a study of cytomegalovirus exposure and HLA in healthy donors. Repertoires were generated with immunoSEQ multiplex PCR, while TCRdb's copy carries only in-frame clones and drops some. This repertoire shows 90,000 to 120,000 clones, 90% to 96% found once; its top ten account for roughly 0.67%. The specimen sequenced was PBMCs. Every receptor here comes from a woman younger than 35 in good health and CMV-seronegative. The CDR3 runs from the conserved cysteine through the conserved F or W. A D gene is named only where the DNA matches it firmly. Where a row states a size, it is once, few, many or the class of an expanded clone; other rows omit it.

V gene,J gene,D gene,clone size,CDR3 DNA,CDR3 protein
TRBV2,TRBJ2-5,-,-,TGTGCCAGCGGTGCCGCGGGTCCGACCCAGTACTTC,CASGAAGPTQYF
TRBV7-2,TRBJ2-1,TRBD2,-,TGTGCCAGCAGCTTCCCGCTAGCGGGGGCCAGGGATGAGCAGTTCTTC,CASSFPLAGARDEQFF
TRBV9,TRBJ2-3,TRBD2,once,TGTGCCAGCAGCCCCTACTCGGGGGGGACAGATACGCAGTATTTT,CASSPYSGGTDTQYF
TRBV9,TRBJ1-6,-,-,TGTGCCAGCAGCGTAGGGGCAGGGGTCGGTTCACCCCTCCACTTT,CASSVGAGVGSPLHF
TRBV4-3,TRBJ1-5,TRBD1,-,TGCGCCAGCAGCCAAGAGGACCGGGACAGGGGGGATCAGCCCCAGCATTTT,CASSQEDRDRGDQPQHF
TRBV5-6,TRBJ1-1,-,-,TGTGCCAGCAGCTCCGGCTTCGGCGGGGAAGAAGCTTTCTTT,CASSSGFGGEEAFF
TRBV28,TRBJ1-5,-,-,TGTGCCAGCAGTTCAGGCAGGAAAAAGGGGCTGTCGTTACAGCCCCAGCATTTT,CASSSGRKKGLSLQPQHF
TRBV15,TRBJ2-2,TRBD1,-,TGTGCCACCAGCAGGGACAGGGCCGGGGAGCTGTTTTTT,CATSRDRAGELFF
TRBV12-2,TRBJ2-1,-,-,TGTGCAAGTCGCTTTCTGGACTGGGCCCAGGTACCAAGATACAATGAGCAGTTCTTC,CASRFLDWAQVPRYNEQFF
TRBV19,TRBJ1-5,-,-,TGTGCCAGTACAGGGTCGCTCAATCAGCCCCAGCATTTT,CASTGSLNQPQHF
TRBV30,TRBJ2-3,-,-,TGTGCCTGGAGTGTAGGCGGGGCCGGGCCCAGCCGGGCGTCGGATACGCAGTATTTT,CAWSVGGAGPSRASDTQYF
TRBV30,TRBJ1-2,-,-,TGTGCCTGGAGGCAGGGTGGCTATGGCTACACCTTC,CAWRQGGYGYTF
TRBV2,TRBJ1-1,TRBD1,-,TGTGCCAGCAGTGCTAGGGGGCTTGTGAACACTGAAGCTTTCTTT,CASSARGLVNTEAFF
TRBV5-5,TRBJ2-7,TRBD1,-,TGTGCCAGCAGCGTAGGACAGGGATACTACGAGCAGTACTTC,CASSVGQGYYEQYF
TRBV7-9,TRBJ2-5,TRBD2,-,TGTGCCAGCAGCAAGACGAGCGGGGGGGCTGAGACCCAGTACTTC,CASSKTSGGAETQYF
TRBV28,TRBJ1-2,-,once,TGTGCCAGCAGTTTGGAGGGGACTCCCTATGGCTACACCTTC,CASSLEGTPYGYTF
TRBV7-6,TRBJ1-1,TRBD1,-,TGTGCCAGCAGTGGGGACAGCCAATTGACTGAAGCTTTCTTT,CASSGDSQLTEAFF
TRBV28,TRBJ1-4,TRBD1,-,TGTGCCAGCAGCTCCACCGGGACAGGGGGAGGAAAACTGTTTTTT,CASSSTGTGGGKLFF
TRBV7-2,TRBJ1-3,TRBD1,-,TGTGCCAGCAGCTTTGACAGGGGCTCTGGAAACACCATATATTTT,CASSFDRGSGNTIYF
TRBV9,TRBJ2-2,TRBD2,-,TGTGCCAGCAGCGTAGATCGAGCGGGGGGGCCCGGGGAGCTGTTTTTT,CASSVDRAGGPGELFF
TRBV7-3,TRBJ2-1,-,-,TGTGCCAGCAGCTTAAGTTTCCTCAATGAGCAGTTCTTC,CASSLSFLNEQFF
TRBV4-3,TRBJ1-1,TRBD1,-,TGCGCCAGCAGCCAGGACAGGGGCCCGGAGGGGGCTTTCTTT,CASSQDRGPEGAFF
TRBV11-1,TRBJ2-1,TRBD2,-,TGTGCCAGCAGCGAGCAGCGGGGGATACGAGGGAATGAGCAGTTCTTC,CASSEQRGIRGNEQFF
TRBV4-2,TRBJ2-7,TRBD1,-,TGTGCCAGCAGCCAAGGTTACGGACAGGGGGCCGACGAGCAGTACTTC,CASSQGYGQGADEQYF
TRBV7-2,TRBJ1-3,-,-,TGTGCCAGCAGCACCTCAGTGGCTCCAGGGGTTGACACCATATATTTT,CASSTSVAPGVDTIYF
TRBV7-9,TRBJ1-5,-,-,TGTGCCAGCAGCTTAGAAGGTTCGACAATGGGGCCCCAGCATTTT,CASSLEGSTMGPQHF
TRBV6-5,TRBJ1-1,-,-,TGTGCCAGCAGCAGTTATGTCCGTAACACTGAAGCTTTCTTT,CASSSYVRNTEAFF
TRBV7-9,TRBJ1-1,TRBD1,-,TGTGCCAGCAGCTTTCCTACGGGACAGGGTACTGAAGCTTTCTTT,CASSFPTGQGTEAFF